The 24 T cell receptor beta chains in this list originate from one sample, sequenced in a study of OX40 agonist ivuxolimab in advanced cancers. Data came from immunoSEQ multiplex PCR; TCRdb stores just in-frame clones and leaves some out. The sample has more than 80,000 clones; roughly 89% are singletons. The sequences come from CD4+ or CD8+ T cells sorted from blood, collected in a trial of the OX40 agonist ivuxolimab. The receptors shown here come from an adult with an advanced solid tumor such as melanoma, head and neck, liver or kidney cancer.

V and J are TRBV10-1 and TRBJ2-7, with D maybe TRBD2 (6 bases). Germline V gene data show CDR1 as WNHNN and CDR2 as SYGVQD (reference sequence). Trimming cost V 3 bases and J 4 bases, with 13 bases left between them. The CDR3 has 14 residues. CDR3: CASSDARLGYEQYF. The DNA for the CDR3 is TGCGCCAGCAGTGACGCCCGACTAGGTTACGAGCAGTACTTC.

This clone was seen once. The chain recombines TRBV28 with TRBJ2-1; 7 bases fit TRBD1. Germline V lookup: CDR1 MDHEN, CDR2 SYDVKM. The CDR3 is made up of 16 amino acids. V gave up 5 bases and J gave up 0 bases; unmatched junction bases: 7. This CDR3 reads CASSLGQAGSYNEQFF. As DNA, the CDR3 is TGTGCCAGCAGTCTTGGACAGGCGGGCTCCTACAATGAGCAGTTCTTC.

V is TRBV28 and J is TRBJ1-1, with D maybe TRBD1 (5 bases). This CDR3 has 16 residues. The germline V gene has CDR1 MDHEN and CDR2 SYDVKM. Trimming left V 4 bases short and J 3 bases short, with 18 bases between. The CDR3 is CASSSRDGGLDTEAFF. The CDR3 nucleotides read TGTGCCAGCAGTTCCCGCGATGGGGGTTTGGACACTGAAGCTTTCTTT.

V and J are TRBV5-8 and TRBJ2-2; the match to TRBD1 covers 7 bases. Per the germline V gene, CDR1 is SGHTS and CDR2 is YDEGEE. This CDR3 spans 19 amino acids. Germline trimming cut 0 bases from V and 0 bases from J; bases unmatched to any gene: 11. The CDR3 reads CASSLAAGGKYANTGELFF. CDR3 bases: TGTGCCAGCAGCTTGGCCGCAGGGGGAAAATACGCGAACACCGGGGAGCTGTTTTTT.

This chain uses TRBV9 with TRBJ2-1, with TRBD2 as a possible D gene (6 bases). Trimming took 9 bases from V and 4 from J, leaving 14 bases between them. The CDR3 sequence is 13 residues long. The V gene's germline CDR1 is SGDLS and CDR2 YYNGEE. This chain's CDR3 is CATRRTTYNEQFF. CDR3 nucleotide sequence: TGTGCCACCCGCCGGACTACGTACAATGAGCAGTTCTTC.

The chain combines TRBV18 with TRBJ2-3; 8 bases are shared with TRBD2. V shed 3 bases, J shed 0 bases, and the junction held 17 bases outside the gene matches. The CDR3 runs to 20 residues. The V gene's germline CDR1 is KGHSH and CDR2 LQKENI. Here the CDR3 DNA reads TGTGCCAGCTCACCCAGAACCTCCTCCCGCCGGACTAGCAGCACAGATACGCAGTATTTT. It codes for CASSPRTSSRRTSSTDTQYF.

The V call is TRBV7-9, the J call TRBJ1-3; D is unclear. Germline V gene lookup returns CDR1 SEHNR and CDR2 FQNEAQ (reference sequence). V was pared by 1 base and J by 4 bases, with 8 bases between. There are 14 residues in the CDR3. In nucleotides, the CDR3 is TGTGCCAGCAGCTTAGGGACGGCGGGAAACACCATATATTTT. It translates to CASSLGTAGNTIYF.

The rearrangement joins TRBV4-1 to TRBJ1-2; no definite D call. This CDR3 contains 13 residues. V was clipped by 1 base and J by 8 bases, with 11 bases between them. CDR1 is MGHRA, CDR2 YSYEKL, per germline. CDR3 sequence: CASSQGFMEGYTF. The CDR3, as DNA: TGCGCCAGCAGCCAAGGGTTCATGGAAGGCTACACCTTC.

The J gene is TRBJ1-2, the V gene TRBV19; TRBD1 matches at 7 bases. V was pared by 5 bases and J by 4 bases, with 4 bases of the junction left unmatched. Germline CDR1 LNHDA, CDR2 SQIVND (reference sequence). The length of the CDR3 is 13 residues. The CDR3 region has the DNA TGTGCCAGTAGTCCGGGACAGCTCTATGGCTACACCTTC. Translation: CASSPGQLYGYTF. The variable domain in full, with the rest retrieved from reference TRBV19 and TRBJ1-2, is DGGITQSPKYLFRKEGQNVTLSCEQNLNHDAMYWYRQDPGQGLRLIYYSQIVNDFQKGDIAEGYSVSREKKESFPLTVTSAQKNPTAFYLCASSPGQLYGYTFGSGTRLTVV.

Comments on this clone: The sample contains more than one DNA sequence encoding this CDR3. The J gene is TRBJ2-1, the V gene TRBV19; D unresolved. From germline, CDR1 is LNHDA and CDR2 SQIVND (reference sequence). This CDR3 comprises 11 residues. Trimming took 3 bases from V and 7 from J, leaving 4 bases between them. CDR3 region: CASSISNEQFF. The DNA of the CDR3 is TGTGCCAGTAGTATTTCAAATGAGCAGTTCTTC.

V usage is TRBV6-1 and J usage is TRBJ1-1; tentatively, D is TRBD1 (5 bases). Deletions cut 6 bases from V and 1 base from J, with 12 bases between. The CDR3 is 14 amino acids. Germline lookup yields CDR1 MNHNS and CDR2 SASEGT. DNA of the CDR3: TGTGCCAGCAGGGACGGGACCAAGAACACTGAAGCTTTCTTT. Protein sequence: CASRDGTKNTEAFF.

CDR3 sequence (DNA): TGTGCCAGCAGCTTTGGCGGGGTAGGGAGGGACGAGCAGTACTTC. As protein: CASSFGGVGRDEQYF. The J gene is TRBJ2-7, the V gene TRBV7-2; the match to TRBD2 covers 7 bases. CDR3 length: 15 residues. Germline V gene sequence: CDR1 SGHTA, CDR2 FQGNSA. V lost 3 bases to trimming and J lost 5 bases; unmatched junction nucleotides: 10.

The gene calls are TRBV11-2 and TRBJ2-2; 9 nucleotides agree with TRBD1. V dropped 5 bases and J dropped 4; count of bases not matched to a gene: 11. The germline V gene has CDR1 SGHAT and CDR2 FQNNGV. CDR3 length equals 17 residues. The CDR3 DNA follows: TGTGCCAGCAGCCAAAACAGGGGGCGAAGTAGCACCGGGGAGCTGTTTTTT. This sequence encodes CASSQNRGRSSTGELFF.

This sequence joins TRBV6-6 and TRBJ2-7; 7 bases map to TRBD1. The ends lost 5 bases at V and 4 bases at J; junction bases unmatched: 8. CDR1 and CDR2 (germline): MNHNY, SVGAGI (reference sequence). CDR3 length equals 14 residues. In DNA, the CDR3 is TGTGCCAGCAGTCTTGACAGGGATCGGTACGAGCAGTACTTC. Encoded protein: CASSLDRDRYEQYF.

The chain recombines TRBV5-1 with TRBJ2-3; 7 positions agree with TRBD1. J lost 2 bases, V lost 5 bases, and 11 bases had no gene match. The germline gives CDR1 SGHRS, CDR2 YFSETQ. CDR3 size: 16 residues. The CDR3 coding sequence is TGCGCCAGCAGTCTGCTAATAGGGACAGCCACAGATACGCAGTATTTT. Translation: CASSLLIGTATDTQYF.

This chain joins TRBV6-5 and TRBJ2-7; D may correspond to TRBD1 or TRBD2 (5 bases each). This CDR3 comprises 14 residues. CDR1 is MNHEY and CDR2 is SVGAGI in the germline V gene. V shed 1 base and J shed 2 bases, with 9 bases lying between them. The CDR3 spells CASSYLRGAYEQYF. CDR3 DNA: TGTGCCAGCAGTTACTTGAGGGGAGCCTACGAGCAGTACTTC.

The J gene is TRBJ1-2, the V gene TRBV5-1, with D unresolved. Germline lookup yields CDR1 SGHRS and CDR2 YFSETQ. CDR3 size: 13 residues. Trimming shortened V by 0 bases and J by 6 bases, and 9 bases separated the two germline ends. The CDR3 DNA reads as TGCGCCAGCAGCTTGGGGATTGCGGATGGCTACACCTTC. It is translated as CASSLGIADGYTF.

The V gene is TRBV7-9, the J gene TRBJ2-7; the D is unclear. V shed 5 bases and J shed 0 bases, with 8 bases lying between them. Germline loops: CDR1 SEHNR, CDR2 FQNEAQ (reference sequence). The CDR3 is 13 residues long. The CDR3 DNA reads TGTGCCAGCAGCCCATCTGCCTCCTACGAGCAGTACTTC. Translating it yields CASSPSASYEQYF.

This rearrangement joins TRBV19 to TRBJ1-5, with TRBD1 as a possible D gene (6 bases). The CDR3 is 14 amino acids. Germline V CDR1 and CDR2: LNHDA, SQIVND (reference sequence). V was trimmed by 4 bases and J by 1 base, leaving 8 bases between them. The CDR3: CASSTTGSNQPQHF. For the CDR3, the DNA is TGTGCCAGTAGTACCACAGGGAGCAATCAGCCCCAGCATTTT.

About this clone: The junction differs from germline at one of its ends, possibly a read error. The chain couples TRBV27 to TRBJ2-6, with D uncertain. This CDR3 is 14 amino acids long. Germline V gives CDR1 MNHEY, CDR2 SMNVEV (reference sequence). The CDR3 region has the DNA TGTGCCAGCAGTTTCTGGTCTGAGGCCAACGTCCTGACTTTC. Its translation: CASSFWSEANVLTF.

Concerning this clone itself: In the same sample, other DNA sequences code for this CDR3. The rearrangement uses TRBV2 and TRBJ1-4; 12 bases line up with TRBD1. CDR3 length equals 13 residues. The germline CDR1 and CDR2 sequences are SNHLY and FYNNEI. V dropped 6 bases and J dropped 8; count of bases not matched to a gene: 1. This CDR3 is CASRGTGGEKLFF. Written as DNA, the CDR3 is TGTGCCAGCAGAGGGACAGGGGGCGAAAAACTGTTTTTT.

The chain joins TRBV10-1 to TRBJ2-2, with D perhaps matching TRBD1 (6 bases). The CDR3 is 16 residues long. Per germline, CDR1 WNHNN and CDR2 SYGVQD (reference sequence). The V end was cut by 3 bases, the J end by 2 bases, with 13 bases between. The CDR3 is CASSESGQLNTGELFF. The CDR3 nucleotides are TGCGCCAGCAGTGAATCTGGACAGTTAAACACCGGGGAGCTGTTTTTT.

V usage is TRBV10-3 and J usage is TRBJ2-3; 7 positions match TRBD2. Germline V CDR1 and CDR2: ENHRY, SYGVKD. This CDR3 is built from 14 residues. Trimming took 10 bases from V and 2 from J; bases not matched to a gene: 9. CDR3 nucleotides: TGTGCCACGGCCCTCGGGACTACCACAGATACGCAGTATTTT. This gives the protein CATALGTTTDTQYF.

The rearrangement links TRBV30 to TRBJ1-5, with no clear D. The germline gives CDR1 GTSNPN, CDR2 SVGIG (reference sequence). Trimming pared 0 bases from V and 2 bases from J, leaving 5 bases between. This CDR3 region has 13 residues. The CDR3 reads CAWSVNGNQPQHF. DNA for the CDR3: TGTGCCTGGAGTGTAAACGGCAATCAGCCCCAGCATTTT. The whole variable domain, remainder taken from reference TRBV30 and TRBJ1-5, is SQTIHQWPATLVQPVGSPLSLECTVEGTSNPNLYWYRQAAGRGLQLLFYSVGIGQISSEVPQNLSASRPQDRQFILSSKKLLLSDSGFYLCAWSVNGNQPQHFGDGTRLSIL.